A single sample is the source of the 8 T cell receptor beta chains below, sequenced in a study of blood T cells in healthy people across ages. A second PCR of about 6 to 12 cycles used a sample-barcoded 5' primer and a J-beta primer mix. Each CDR3 protein is one row after TCRdb ran MiXCR on the 5' RACE reads. The table has around 1,100,000 distinct CDR3 sequences, around two fifths seen once. Sequencing was carried out using blood. The receptor source for this set is a man between 18 and 35 years old in good health.

This sequence joins TRBV7-2 and TRBJ2-3; a possible D gene is TRBD2 (5 bases). The V gene lost 5 bases and the J gene lost 2 bases, with 20 bases spanning the gap. CDR1 SGHTA and CDR2 FQGNSA come from the germline V gene. The CDR3 covers 17 residues. The CDR3 spells CASSLDSSIFSTDTQYF. DNA for the CDR3: TGTGCCAGCAGCCTGGACTCTAGCATTTTCTCCACAGATACGCAGTATTTT. Combining the CDR3 with reference TRBV7-2 and TRBJ2-3 gives the whole variable domain GAGVSQSPSNKVTEKGKDVELRCDPISGHTALYWYRQSLGQGLEFLIYFQGNSAPDKSGLPSDRFSAERTGGSVSTLTIQRTQQEDSAVYLCASSLDSSIFSTDTQYFGPGTRLTVL.

A note on this clonotype: The germline gene is not matched at one end of the junction; a read error may be the cause. J is TRBJ2-7 and V is TRBV12-3 or TRBV12-4; D is unresolved. The length of the CDR3 is 12 residues. This CDR3 is CASSQPYNEQYF. The CDR3 DNA is TGTGCCAGCAGCCAGCCGTACAATGAGCAGTACTTT.

This clonotype turned up a few times. The genes are TRBV7-2 and TRBJ2-3; D perhaps matches TRBD2 (6 bases). This CDR3 is built from 14 residues. Trimming removed 10 bases at V and 4 bases at J, with 18 bases between. The germline gives CDR1 SGHTA, CDR2 FQGNSA. CDR3: CATSGTSPSDTQYF. CDR3 nucleotide sequence: TGTGCCACCTCCGGGACTTCCCCTTCAGATACGCAGTATTTT.

The chain employs TRBV6-2 or TRBV6-3 and TRBJ1-5; D is perhaps TRBD1 (6 bases). Germline V gene sequence: CDR1 MNHEY, CDR2 SVGEGT. The CDR3 is 14 amino acids. Deletions cut 7 bases from V and 1 base from J, with 11 bases between. The CDR3 coding sequence is TGTGCCAGCATCGCCCAGGGGAGCAATCAGCCCCAGCATTTT. Translated, it gives CASIAQGSNQPQHF.

The chain recombines TRBV7-2 with TRBJ1-2; D possibly corresponds to TRBD1 (6 bases). V was cut by 5 bases and J by 1 base, with 17 bases left in between. Per the germline V gene, CDR1 is SGHTA and CDR2 is FQGNSA. The CDR3 loop spans 16 amino acids. The CDR3 bases are TGTGCCAGCAGCAACGGACAGCTAACCCGTAACTATGGCTACACCTTC. Protein: CASSNGQLTRNYGYTF.

This clonotype occurred a few times. The chain combines TRBV20-1 with TRBJ2-3, with D maybe TRBD2 (7 bases). CDR1 is DFQATT, CDR2 SNEGSKA, per germline (reference sequence). The ends were cut back, 1 base at V and 0 bases at J, with 14 bases in the middle. The CDR3 spans 16 residues. The DNA of the CDR3 is TGCAGTGCTAGAGGGTGGGGGGGCCTTAGCACAGATACGCAGTATTTT. Residues: CSARGWGGLSTDTQYF.

This chain links TRBV7-3 with TRBJ2-1; either TRBD1 or TRBD2 may fit D (5 bases each). The germline CDR1 and CDR2 sequences are SGHTA and FQGTGA. V lost 1 base and J 10 bases, leaving 17 bases between the germline ends. The CDR3 is made up of 15 amino acids. The CDR3 loop reads CASSLIGTDFSEQFF. The CDR3 bases are TGTGCCAGCAGCTTAATAGGGACGGACTTCTCCGAGCAGTTCTTC.

The chain has TRBV6-6 and TRBJ1-2, with D possibly TRBD1 on 5 matching bases. Germline assignment: CDR1 MNHNY and CDR2 SVGAGI (reference sequence). CDR3 length: 13 residues. The CDR3 protein is CAESQRGDYGYTF. CDR3 nucleotide sequence: TGTGCGGAGAGTCAAAGGGGTGACTATGGCTACACCTTC.